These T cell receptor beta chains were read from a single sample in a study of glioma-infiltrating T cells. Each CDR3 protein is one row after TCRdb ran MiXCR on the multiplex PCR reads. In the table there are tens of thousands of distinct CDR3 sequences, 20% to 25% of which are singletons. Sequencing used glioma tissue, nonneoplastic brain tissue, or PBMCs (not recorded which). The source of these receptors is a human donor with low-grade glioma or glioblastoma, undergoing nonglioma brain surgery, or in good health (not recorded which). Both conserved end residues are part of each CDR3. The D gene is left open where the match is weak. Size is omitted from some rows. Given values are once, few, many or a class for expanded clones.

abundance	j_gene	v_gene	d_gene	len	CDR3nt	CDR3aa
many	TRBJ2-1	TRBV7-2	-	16	TGTGCCAGCAGCCCCCGGGTCTTAAGCTCCTACAATGAGCAGTTCTTC	CASSPRVLSSYNEQFF
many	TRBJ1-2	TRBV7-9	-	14	TGTGCCAGCAGCTTAGCACGGCAGGGGAATGGCTACACCTTC	CASSLARQGNGYTF
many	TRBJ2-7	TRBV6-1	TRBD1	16	TGTGCCAGCAGTTCTATCACCGGGACAGGGGACGGCGAGCAGTACTTC	CASSSITGTGDGEQYF
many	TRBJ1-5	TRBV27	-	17	TGTGCCAGTGCTCGGGTCGCCACCCTCGGCAGCAATCAGCCCCAGCATTTT	CASARVATLGSNQPQHF
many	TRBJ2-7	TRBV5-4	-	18	TGTGCCAGCAGCCCCCGGGACCCAAAGAAGGCCCTTCTGTACGAGCAGTACTTC	CASSPRDPKKALLYEQYF
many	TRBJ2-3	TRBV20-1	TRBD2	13	TGCAGTGTGTTAGCGGGTGGCACAGATACGCAGTATTTT	CSVLAGGTDTQYF
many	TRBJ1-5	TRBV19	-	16	TGTGCCAGTAGTCCCCTAGGACAATACAGCAATCAGCCCCAGCATTTT	CASSPLGQYSNQPQHF
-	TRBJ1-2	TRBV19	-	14	TGTGCCAGTAGACCCTCGAGGGGTAACTATGGCTACACCTTC	CASRPSRGNYGYTF
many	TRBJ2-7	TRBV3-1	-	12	TGTGCCAGCAGCCAAACCACCTACGAGCAGTACTTC	CASSQTTYEQYF
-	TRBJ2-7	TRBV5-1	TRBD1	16	TGCGCCAGCAGCTTGCGTACCGGACAGGGGATCCACGAGCAGTACTTC	CASSLRTGQGIHEQYF
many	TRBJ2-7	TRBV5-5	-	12	TGTGCCAGCAGCTCGACTGGTTACGAGCAGTACTTC	CASSSTGYEQYF
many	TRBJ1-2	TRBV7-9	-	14	TGTGCCAGCAGCTTAGGAGGTTCGGGCTATGGCTACACCTTC	CASSLGGSGYGYTF
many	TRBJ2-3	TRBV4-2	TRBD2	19	TGTGCCAGCAGCCAGTGGGGGACTAGCGGGGGGCTCCGCACAGATACGCAGTATTTT	CASSQWGTSGGLRTDTQYF
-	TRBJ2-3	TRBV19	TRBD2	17	TGTGCCAGTAGTATCAGACTAGCGGGGGGGCCTAGAGATACGCAGTATTTT	CASSIRLAGGPRDTQYF
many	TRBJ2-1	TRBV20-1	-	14	TGCAGTGCCCTCGGAACAGAGAACTACAATGAGCAGTTCTTC	CSALGTENYNEQFF
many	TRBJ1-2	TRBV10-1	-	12	TGCGCCAGCAGTGACGGAACCTATGGCTACACCTTC	CASSDGTYGYTF
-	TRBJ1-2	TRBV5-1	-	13	TGCGCCAGCAGCCCCCTGACCTTCGATGGCTACACCTTC	CASSPLTFDGYTF
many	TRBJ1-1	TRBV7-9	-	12	TGTGCCACCCTCCTAGGAGGGACTGAAGCTTTCTTT	CATLLGGTEAFF
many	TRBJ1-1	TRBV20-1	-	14	TGCAGTGCTAGTCAGGCGGGCCCGAACACTGAAGCTTTCTTT	CSASQAGPNTEAFF
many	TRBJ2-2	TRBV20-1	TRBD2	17	TGCAGTGCTAGTCAGACTAGCGGGAGAAGACGGACCGGGGAGCTGTTTTTT	CSASQTSGRRRTGELFF
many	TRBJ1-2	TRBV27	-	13	TGTGCCAGCAGTACCAAGCCTAACTATGGCTACACCTTC	CASSTKPNYGYTF
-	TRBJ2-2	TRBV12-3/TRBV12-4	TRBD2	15	TGTGCCATCACCACCCTAGCGGGGGGCACCGGGGAGCTGTTTTTT	CAITTLAGGTGELFF
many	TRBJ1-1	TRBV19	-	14	TGTGCCAGTAGTATAGAGAAAGGGACGGCCGAAGCTTTCTTT	CASSIEKGTAEAFF
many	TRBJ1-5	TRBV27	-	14	TGTGCCAGCAGTTTGCGGTGGGTCAATCAGCCCCAGCATTTT	CASSLRWVNQPQHF
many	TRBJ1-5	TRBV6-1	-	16	TGTGCCAGCAGCATGCTAGGGGCCAGGGGACTTCAGCCCCAGCATTTT	CASSMLGARGLQPQHF
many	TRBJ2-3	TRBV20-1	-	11	TGCAGTGCTATCGACAGGTACACGCAGTATTTT	CSAIDRYTQYF
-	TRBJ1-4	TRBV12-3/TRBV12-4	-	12	TGTGCCAGCAGTATCGATGGGGAAAAACTGTTTTTT	CASSIDGEKLFF
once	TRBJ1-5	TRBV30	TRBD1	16	TGTGCCTGGAGCGGACCCGGGACAGGGTCCAATCAGCCCCAGCATTTT	CAWSGPGTGSNQPQHF
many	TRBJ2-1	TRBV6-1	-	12	TGTGCCAGCAGTGCAGGGTTCAATGAGCAGTTCTTC	CASSAGFNEQFF
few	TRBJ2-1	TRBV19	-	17	TGTGCCAGTAGTTCCCCCAGCTTTGCGCGAAGATACAATGAGCAGTTCTTC	CASSSPSFARRYNEQFF
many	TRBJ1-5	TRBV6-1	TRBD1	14	TGTGCCAGCACCAGGGGGCGGAACAATCAGCCCCAGCATTTT	CASTRGRNNQPQHF
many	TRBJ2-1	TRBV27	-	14	TGTGCCAGCAGCCTAAAGGGAAAGGAGTATGAGCAGTTCTTC	CASSLKGKEYEQFF
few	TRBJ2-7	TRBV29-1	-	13	TGCAGCGTTGAAGATCTTCGCTCCTACGAGCAGTACTTC	CSVEDLRSYEQYF
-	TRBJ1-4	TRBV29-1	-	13	TGCAGCGTTGAGGCCGGAAGAGATGAAAAACTGTTTTTT	CSVEAGRDEKLFF
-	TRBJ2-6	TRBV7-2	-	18	TGTGCCAGCAGCTTTTACCAGAGTTATGGTTCTGGGGCCAACGTCCTGACTTTC	CASSFYQSYGSGANVLTF